This T cell receptor beta chain appears in the sequencing data of a study of blood T cell repertoires in COVID-19. In the authors' methods: Amplification of reference gene primers was used by the study to estimate nucleated cell counts. TCRdb's table, derived via immunoSEQ multiplex PCR, lists solely in-frame clones and lacks some. That table is the source of V, J and clone size, and D and trimming were worked out from the DNA. The sample yields some 100,000 clones, approximately 80% seen once. The V gene lost 3 bases and the J gene lost 8 bases, with 11 bases spanning the gap. The CDR3 runs to 13 residues. Germline lookup yields CDR1 LGHDT and CDR2 YNNKEL (reference sequence).

Sequenced material: peripheral blood. The receptor was derived from a woman aged 45-65 years with acute or convalescent COVID-19. The chain carries TRBV3-1 (or the pseudogene TRBV3-2) and TRBJ2-1; D is possibly TRBD1 (5 bases). CDR3 DNA: TGTGCCAGCAGCCAGGGGCCCGCCCATGAGCAGTTCTTC. This gives the protein CASSQGPAHEQFF.